These T cell receptor beta chains were read from a single sample in a study of T cells in Graves' hyperthyroidism and ophthalmopathy. TCRdb re-derived calls from the multiplex PCR reads in MiXCR, one entry per CDR3 protein. In the table there are some 620,000 distinct CDR3 sequences, around 15% of which are singletons. Sequenced material: blood. The source of these receptors is a woman in her thirties with Graves' hyperthyroidism. The CDR3 runs from the conserved cysteine through the conserved F or W. The order of the fields is J gene, clone size, V gene, D gene, CDR3 protein, CDR3 DNA. D genes are given only for firm matches. Only some rows state a clone size, as once, few, many or a class for expanded clones.

j_call: TRBJ1-5
clone_size: few
v_call: TRBV15
d_call: NA
cdr3_aa: CATSPARGYSNQPQHF
cdr3_nt: TGTGCCACCAGCCCGGCCCGTGGGTATAGCAATCAGCCCCAGCATTTT

j_call: TRBJ2-2
clone_size: NA
v_call: TRBV19
d_call: TRBD2
cdr3_aa: CASSMTSGENTGELFF
cdr3_nt: TGTGCCAGTAGTATGACTAGCGGAGAGAACACCGGGGAGCTGTTTTTT

j_call: TRBJ2-7
clone_size: many
v_call: TRBV7-2
d_call: TRBD1
cdr3_aa: CASSRTPGQGTYEQYF
cdr3_nt: TGTGCCAGCAGCCGAACCCCGGGACAGGGCACCTACGAGCAGTACTTC

j_call: TRBJ2-7
clone_size: few
v_call: TRBV28
d_call: NA
cdr3_aa: CASREIPPSSYEQYF
cdr3_nt: TGTGCCAGCAGAGAAATCCCCCCGAGCTCCTACGAGCAGTACTTC

j_call: TRBJ1-2
clone_size: few
v_call: TRBV6-2/TRBV6-3
d_call: TRBD1
cdr3_aa: CASSYLGQAYGYTF
cdr3_nt: TGTGCCAGCAGTTACCTGGGACAGGCTTATGGCTACACCTTC

j_call: TRBJ1-4
clone_size: once
v_call: TRBV6-4
d_call: TRBD1
cdr3_aa: CASSATGGRSEKLFF
cdr3_nt: TGTGCCAGCAGTGCCACAGGGGGAAGAAGTGAAAAACTGTTTTTT

j_call: TRBJ1-1
clone_size: many
v_call: TRBV20-1
d_call: TRBD1
cdr3_aa: CSARQGVKGTAFF
cdr3_nt: TGCAGTGCCCGACAGGGGGTAAAGGGTACGGCTTTCTTT

j_call: TRBJ2-5
clone_size: many
v_call: TRBV28
d_call: NA
cdr3_aa: CASSLNQGLQETQYF
cdr3_nt: TGTGCCAGCAGCCTCAACCAGGGGCTCCAAGAGACCCAGTACTTC

j_call: TRBJ2-7
clone_size: few
v_call: TRBV20-1
d_call: NA
cdr3_aa: CSARGEGVPSYEQYF
cdr3_nt: TGCAGTGCTAGAGGGGAGGGGGTCCCGTCCTACGAGCAGTACTTC

j_call: TRBJ2-1
clone_size: many
v_call: TRBV27
d_call: NA
cdr3_aa: CASSMAPDSHEQFF
cdr3_nt: TGTGCCAGCAGTATGGCTCCCGACAGCCATGAGCAGTTCTTC

j_call: TRBJ2-2
clone_size: NA
v_call: TRBV12-3/TRBV12-4
d_call: NA
cdr3_aa: CASTRTANTGELFF
cdr3_nt: TGTGCCAGCACCCGGACAGCCAACACCGGGGAGCTGTTTTTT

j_call: TRBJ2-5
clone_size: many
v_call: TRBV2
d_call: TRBD1
cdr3_aa: CASSRGQGLQETQYF
cdr3_nt: TGTGCCAGCAGCCGCGGACAGGGATTACAAGAGACCCAGTACTTC

j_call: TRBJ2-7
clone_size: few
v_call: TRBV19
d_call: TRBD2
cdr3_aa: CASSLGLAGAFYEQYF
cdr3_nt: TGTGCCAGTAGTCTAGGACTAGCGGGAGCCTTCTACGAGCAGTACTTC

j_call: TRBJ2-7
clone_size: many
v_call: TRBV27
d_call: NA
cdr3_aa: CASSRDAYYEQYF
cdr3_nt: TGTGCCAGCAGTCGGGACGCCTACTACGAGCAGTACTTC

j_call: TRBJ2-3
clone_size: few
v_call: TRBV24-1
d_call: NA
cdr3_aa: CATSDPDGWYTDTQYF
cdr3_nt: TGTGCCACCAGTGACCCTGACGGGTGGTACACAGATACGCAGTATTTT

j_call: TRBJ2-6
clone_size: NA
v_call: TRBV6-1
d_call: NA
cdr3_aa: CAHKESSRANVLTF
cdr3_nt: TGTGCGCATAAAGAGAGCTCTAGGGCCAACGTCCTGACTTTC

j_call: TRBJ2-1
clone_size: few
v_call: TRBV5-1
d_call: NA
cdr3_aa: CASSLEGKDNEQFF
cdr3_nt: TGCGCCAGCAGCCTCGAAGGAAAGGACAATGAGCAGTTCTTC

j_call: TRBJ2-1
clone_size: NA
v_call: TRBV12-3/TRBV12-4
d_call: TRBD2
cdr3_aa: CASSPGTSGRAHEQFF
cdr3_nt: TGTGCCAGCAGTCCCGGGACTAGCGGGAGGGCGCATGAGCAGTTCTTC

j_call: TRBJ2-1
clone_size: few
v_call: TRBV18
d_call: NA
cdr3_aa: CASSPPSVSNEQFF
cdr3_nt: TGTGCCAGCTCACCCCCTAGCGTCTCGAATGAGCAGTTCTTC

j_call: TRBJ2-2
clone_size: many
v_call: TRBV20-1
d_call: NA
cdr3_aa: CSARPLDSNTGELFF
cdr3_nt: TGCAGTGCTAGGCCGCTGGACTCGAACACCGGGGAGCTGTTTTTT

j_call: TRBJ1-2
clone_size: NA
v_call: TRBV28
d_call: TRBD1
cdr3_aa: CASSLYRGFAYGYTF
cdr3_nt: TGTGCCAGCAGTTTATACAGGGGATTCGCCTATGGCTACACCTTC

j_call: TRBJ2-3
clone_size: few
v_call: TRBV7-9
d_call: NA
cdr3_aa: CASSFRRSTDTQYF
cdr3_nt: TGTGCCAGCAGCTTTCGACGTTCCACAGATACGCAGTATTTT

j_call: TRBJ1-1
clone_size: NA
v_call: TRBV10-3
d_call: NA
cdr3_aa: CAISEGRMNTEAFF
cdr3_nt: TGTGCCATCAGTGAGGGACGGATGAACACTGAAGCTTTCTTT